This TCR beta chain is drawn from a study of blood T cell repertoires in COVID-19. Study-level information: Sites across the United States, Italy and Spain contributed samples from acute and convalescent COVID-19.

In the study's own analysis: Nucleated cell counts were estimated from reference gene primer amplification. The data were produced by immunoSEQ multiplex PCR, yet TCRdb's version contains in-frame clones alone and is incomplete. V and J calls and clone size are as listed in that table; D and trimming were resolved from the DNA. The sample lists fewer than 100,000 clones; about nine tenths were seen once. Looked up from germline, CDR1 is SGHNT and CDR2 is YYREEE (reference sequence). V lost 1 base and J lost 6; bases outside the gene matches: 12. The CDR3 is 17 residues long. J is TRBJ1-2 and V is TRBV5-4; 10 bases match TRBD1. Material: peripheral blood. This sequence originates from a man older than 75 in a cohort sampled during active COVID-19. CDR3 amino acids: CASSLNPGLTGGNGYTF. CDR3 coding DNA: TGTGCCAGCAGCTTGAATCCGGGACTGACAGGGGGCAATGGCTACACCTTC.